The 21 T cell receptor beta chains in this list originate from one sample, sequenced in a study. One entry per CDR3 protein, called by TCRdb with MiXCR from the RT-PCR reads. The sample consists of about 700,000 distinct CDR3 sequences, 13% to 15% of them appearing once. The specimen sequenced was memory CD4+ T cells from blood. The receptors stem from a female donor in good health, serving as a healthy control.

In its sample, this clonotype was seen many times. This rearrangement joins TRBV7-9 to TRBJ2-7; no definite D call. Trimming took 3 bases from V and 7 from J, leaving 16 bases between them. Per the germline V gene, CDR1 is SEHNR and CDR2 is FQNEAQ (reference sequence). CDR3 size: 14 residues. CDR3 nucleotide sequence: TGTGCCAGCAGCTTGGAAGGGATCTCATGGGAGCAGTACTTC. This sequence encodes CASSLEGISWEQYF.

The rearrangement uses TRBV28 and TRBJ2-1; D is possibly TRBD2 (6 bases). Trimming pared 5 bases from V and 15 bases from J, leaving 20 bases between. Germline V gene lookup returns CDR1 MDHEN and CDR2 SYDVKM. The CDR3 has 13 residues. The DNA of the CDR3 is TGTGCCAGCAGTGCCTTCTCCGGGACTGATCGGTTCTTC. This encodes CASSAFSGTDRFF. The variable domain in full, completed from reference TRBV28 and TRBJ2-1, reads DVKVTQSSRYLVKRTGEKVFLECVQDMDHENMFWYRQDPGLGLRLIYFSYDVKMKEKGDIPEGYSVSREKKERFSLILESASTNQTSMYLCASSAFSGTDRFFGPGTRLTVL.

The rearrangement joins TRBV12-3 or TRBV12-4 to TRBJ2-1; 7 bases are shared with TRBD1. The CDR3 loop spans 14 amino acids. The J segment lost 4 bases and the V segment lost 6 bases, leaving 6 bases of the junction unmatched. CDR3 sequence: CASRFRGQYNEQFF. Written as DNA, the CDR3 is TGTGCCAGCAGGTTCAGGGGACAGTACAATGAGCAGTTCTTC.

This clonotype was seen a handful of times. The chain uses TRBV20-1 and TRBJ1-1; D is ambiguous. The CDR3 is 15 amino acids. CDR1 DFQATT and CDR2 SNEGSKA come from the germline V gene (reference sequence). V was shortened by 5 bases and J by 0 bases, with 16 bases between the two germline ends. CDR3 coding DNA: TGCAGTGCTTTCGACACCGGAGGTTTGAACACTGAAGCTTTCTTT. Its protein product is CSAFDTGGLNTEAFF.

This clonotype has only a few counts. This rearrangement joins TRBV20-1 to TRBJ1-4; 7 positions agree with TRBD1. CDR1 DFQATT and CDR2 SNEGSKA come from the germline V gene (reference sequence). J lost 2 bases, V lost 3 bases, and 3 bases had no gene match. The CDR3 runs 14 residues. The chain's CDR3 is CSASDRETNEKLFF. The DNA of the CDR3 is TGCAGTGCTAGTGACAGGGAGACTAATGAAAAACTGTTTTTT.

In this sample, this clonotype turned up a few times. V and J are TRBV28 and TRBJ2-7, with D perhaps matching TRBD2 (7 bases). The CDR3 has 16 amino acids. The V end lost 10 bases, the J end lost 0 bases, and 22 bases lay between the germline ends. Germline V gene sequence: CDR1 MDHEN, CDR2 SYDVKM. CDR3 sequence (DNA): TGTGCCACCAGGGGCGCGGGAGCAAGGAGCTCCTACGAGCAGTACTTC. Residues: CATRGAGARSSYEQYF.

In its sample, this clonotype was seen many times. This chain joins TRBV7-3 and TRBJ2-3; the match to TRBD2 covers 16 bases. V gave up 6 bases and J gave up 6 bases; unmatched junction bases: 6. The CDR3 runs to 16 residues. Germline loops: CDR1 SGHTA, CDR2 FQGTGA. The CDR3 sequence: CASRSGTSGRADTQYF. The DNA for the CDR3 is TGTGCCAGCAGGTCCGGGACTAGCGGGAGGGCGGATACGCAGTATTTT.

The chain has TRBV3-1 and TRBJ2-7, with D perhaps matching TRBD2 (5 bases). Trimming shortened V by 2 bases and J by 2 bases, and 7 bases separated the two germline ends. CDR1 is LGHDT, CDR2 YNNKEL, per germline (reference sequence). The CDR3 covers 13 residues. The CDR3 sequence is CASSQTRPYEQYF. CDR3 nucleotides: TGTGCCAGCAGCCAAACTAGACCCTACGAGCAGTACTTC.

The chain links TRBV20-1 to TRBJ2-3; no clear D. The germline CDR1 and CDR2 sequences are DFQATT and SNEGSKA (reference sequence). The CDR3 totals 14 residues. Trimming took off 3 bases at V and 3 bases at J, with 13 bases between the two ends. The CDR3 reads CSASHGQVTDTQYF. DNA of the CDR3: TGCAGTGCTAGCCACGGCCAAGTTACAGATACGCAGTATTTT.

In its sample, this clonotype was seen a few times. The CDR3 DNA is TGTGCCAGCTCACCATATACGGAGGGCCGTGGGAATGAGCAGTTCTTC. It specifies CASSPYTEGRGNEQFF. The J gene is TRBJ2-1, the V gene TRBV18; D perhaps matches TRBD2 (6 bases). In germline, CDR1 is KGHSH, CDR2 LQKENI. The ends were cut back, 2 bases at V and 7 bases at J, with 18 bases in the middle. The CDR3 totals 16 residues. Full variable domain (outside the CDR3, taken from reference TRBV18 and TRBJ2-1): NAGVMQNPRHLVRRRGQEARLRCSPMKGHSHVYWYRQLPEEGLKFMVYLQKENIIDESGMPKERFSAEFPKEGPSILRIQQVVRGDSAAYFCASSPYTEGRGNEQFFGPGTRLTVL.

The chain recombines TRBV6-6 with TRBJ2-5; unclear D gene. In germline, CDR1 is MNHNY, CDR2 SVGAGI (reference sequence). Trimming cost V 5 bases and J 7 bases, with 20 bases left between them. The CDR3 totals 15 residues. The chain's CDR3 is CASSARALDIGTQYF. DNA of the CDR3: TGTGCCAGCAGTGCTCGGGCTCTTGATATAGGGACCCAGTACTTC.

This clonotype was observed many times. The chain joins TRBV27 to TRBJ2-7; a possible D gene is TRBD2 (6 bases). Trimming left V 5 bases short and J 4 bases short, with 18 bases between. Germline values: CDR1 MNHEY, CDR2 SMNVEV (reference sequence). The CDR3 extends over 15 amino acids. The DNA for the CDR3 is TGTGCCAGCAGTCGAGACGGTAGCGGACCATACGAGCAGTACTTC. It yields the protein CASSRDGSGPYEQYF.

As regards this clonotype: A much larger clone lies one base from this, so it may be a read error. This chain uses TRBV4-3 with TRBJ1-2; unclear D gene. Germline loops: CDR1 LGHNA, CDR2 YSLEER. CDR3 length: 15 amino acids. CDR3 region: CASSQEWSGAYSYTF. The CDR3 DNA sequence: TGCGCCAGCAGCCAAGAATGGTCAGGAGCCTATAGCTACACCTTC.

This chain connects TRBV11-2 to TRBJ2-5; a weak D match, TRBD2 (6 bases). This CDR3 is built from 14 residues. V was clipped by 3 bases and J by 4 bases, with 12 bases between them. Germline assignment: CDR1 SGHAT and CDR2 FQNNGV. CDR3 sequence (DNA): TGTGCCAGCAGCTTGCAGCGGGTTGGAGAGACCCAGTACTTC. As protein: CASSLQRVGETQYF. Filled out from reference TRBV11-2 and TRBJ2-5, the complete variable domain reads EAGVAQSPRYKIIEKRQSVAFWCNPISGHATLYWYQQILGQGPKLLIQFQNNGVVDDSQLPKDRFSAERLKGVDSTLKIQPAKLEDSAVYLCASSLQRVGETQYFGPGTRLLVL.

The chain uses TRBV11-2 and TRBJ2-7, with D maybe TRBD2 (5 bases). Trimming shortened V by 3 bases and J by 5 bases, and 20 bases separated the two germline ends. The CDR3 has 16 residues. Germline V lookup: CDR1 SGHAT, CDR2 FQNNGV. CDR3 in amino acids: CASSLAGMLNPNEQYF. The CDR3 DNA follows: TGTGCCAGCAGCTTGGCCGGGATGCTCAACCCAAACGAGCAGTACTTC.

This clonotype was recorded a few times. The chain has TRBV6-6 and TRBJ2-5, with D perhaps being TRBD1 or TRBD2 (6 bases each). Germline V gene sequence: CDR1 MNHNY, CDR2 SVGAGI (reference sequence). Trimming left V 7 bases short and J 1 base short, with 13 bases between. This CDR3 is 14 amino acids long. Here the CDR3 reads CASNPGALQETQYF. For the CDR3, the DNA is TGTGCCAGCAATCCGGGGGCCCTCCAAGAGACCCAGTACTTC.

This clonotype was counted only a few times. This chain links TRBV4-1 with TRBJ2-1; tentatively, D is TRBD2 (5 bases). V lost 0 bases and J lost 0, with 9 bases in between. CDR1 is MGHRA and CDR2 is YSYEKL in the germline V gene. The CDR3 spans 16 residues. The CDR3 spells CASSQDPGNSYNEQFF. The CDR3, as DNA: TGCGCCAGCAGCCAAGATCCCGGGAACTCCTACAATGAGCAGTTCTTC.

The rearrangement links TRBV4-2 to TRBJ2-7, with 8 bases matching TRBD2. The J segment lost 4 bases and the V segment lost 4 bases, leaving 12 bases of the junction unmatched. Germline V gene lookup returns CDR1 LGHNA and CDR2 YNFKEQ. The CDR3 covers 16 residues. CDR3 residues: CASSPGLASVEYEQYF. The CDR3 nucleotides read TGTGCCAGCAGCCCTGGACTAGCCTCGGTCGAATACGAGCAGTACTTC.

The chain combines TRBV7-2 with TRBJ2-7; 9 nucleotides align to TRBD2. The CDR3 loop spans 18 amino acids. Per germline, CDR1 SGHTA and CDR2 FQGNSA. The junction had 14 bases not matched to a gene; V was cut back by 1 base and J by 4 bases. The CDR3 region has the DNA TGTGCCAGCAGCTTAGTAGGGGGGGGGAGACTAGCGGATTACGAGCAGTACTTC. This encodes CASSLVGGGRLADYEQYF.

Ten or more counts support this clonotype. The chain has TRBV5-1 and TRBJ1-2; D may be TRBD1 (5 bases). Trimming removed 0 bases at V and 2 bases at J, with 11 bases between. The CDR3 length is 15 residues. In germline, CDR1 is SGHRS, CDR2 YFSETQ. This chain's CDR3 is CASSLAQGLNYGYTF. The CDR3 DNA sequence: TGCGCCAGCAGCTTGGCCCAGGGCCTAAACTATGGCTACACCTTC.

This clonotype was found a few times. The chain carries TRBV18 and TRBJ2-2; D is uncertain. The CDR3 is 15 amino acids. V lost 6 bases to trimming and J lost 1 base, with 12 bases between them. The germline gives CDR1 KGHSH, CDR2 LQKENI. DNA of the CDR3: TGTGCCAGCTCCGGGTCTTTACAGAACACCGGGGAGCTGTTTTTT. Its translation: CASSGSLQNTGELFF.